What follows are 25 T cell receptor beta chains derived from one specimen sequenced in a study of blood T cell repertoires in COVID-19 (dated by TCRdb to the early 2020s). Library preparation used the immunoSEQ multiplex PCR assay. The table comes from immuneACCESS by way of TCRdb, which keeps in-frame sequences with V and J called. Part of the clones is missing from these tables; in studies checked, under half for an unresolved V gene and the rest for unknown reasons. This sample holds some 150,000 clones; around 80% were observed only once. 3.5% to 4% of the sample is held by the ten biggest clonotypes. The specimen was PBMCs or T cells enriched from blood (not recorded which). Source of these receptors: a woman in her forties or fifties in a cohort exposed to, infected with or recovered from COVID-19 (not recorded which).

The chain recombines TRBV6-2 or TRBV6-3 with TRBJ2-7; no clear D. V lost 6 bases to trimming and J lost 4 bases, with 7 bases between them. The CDR3 has 11 amino acids. Looked up from germline, CDR1 is MNHEY and CDR2 is SVGEGT. Here the CDR3 reads CASSSKYEQYF. The CDR3 bases are TGTGCCAGCAGCTCTAAATACGAGCAGTACTTC.

This chain uses TRBV9 with TRBJ2-3; TRBD1 is a possible D gene (5 bases). The CDR3 is 14 residues long. The germline V gene encodes CDR1 SGDLS and CDR2 YYNGEE. V was cut by 0 bases and J by 0 bases, with 5 bases left in between. CDR3 sequence reads: CASSVEGSTDTQYF. The CDR3 DNA reads as TGTGCCAGCAGCGTAGAGGGGAGCACAGATACGCAGTATTTT.

J is TRBJ1-3 and V is TRBV30; D perhaps matches TRBD1 (5 bases). The CDR3 covers 16 residues. Per germline, CDR1 GTSNPN and CDR2 SVGIG (reference sequence). The germline V and J ends were trimmed by 2 bases and 0 bases, with 14 bases remaining between them. The CDR3 bases are TGTGCCTGGAGTCCGGGGGGGGATTACTCTGGAAACACCATATATTTT. Encoded protein: CAWSPGGDYSGNTIYF.

About this clone itself: In the same sample, other DNA sequences code for this CDR3. This rearrangement joins TRBV19 to TRBJ1-1; 7 nucleotides align to TRBD1. CDR3 length: 14 amino acids. V gave up 5 bases and J gave up 1 base; unmatched junction bases: 4. Germline loops: CDR1 LNHDA, CDR2 SQIVND (reference sequence). The CDR3 DNA follows: TGTGCCAGTAGTTTCCGACAGGGGAACACTGAAGCTTTCTTT. Residues: CASSFRQGNTEAFF.

This chain links TRBV10-2 with TRBJ2-5; D is undetermined. The V gene lost 0 bases and the J gene lost 4 bases, with 3 bases spanning the gap. This CDR3 contains 12 residues. CDR1 and CDR2 (germline): WSHSY, SAAADI. This CDR3 reads CASSESRETQYF. The CDR3 bases are TGCGCCAGCAGTGAGTCTAGAGAGACCCAGTACTTC.

The chain recombines TRBV15 with TRBJ1-1, with 8 bases that match TRBD1. V gave up 3 bases and J gave up 2 bases; unmatched junction bases: 8. This CDR3 has 16 amino acids. Germline V CDR1 and CDR2: LNHNV, YYDKDF (reference sequence). The CDR3 DNA reads as TGTGCCACCAGCAGGGATAGACAGGGGTTTAACACTGAAGCTTTCTTT. Protein: CATSRDRQGFNTEAFF.

This chain uses TRBV28 with TRBJ1-1, with D unclear. This CDR3 comprises 12 residues. CDR1 and CDR2 from the germline V gene are MDHEN and SYDVKM. Deletions cut 6 bases from V and 0 bases from J, with 5 bases between. The CDR3 DNA is TGTGCCAGCAGCCCGGTGAACACTGAAGCTTTCTTT. It yields the protein CASSPVNTEAFF. Supplemented by reference TRBV28 and TRBJ1-1, the full variable domain reads DVKVTQSSRYLVKRTGEKVFLECVQDMDHENMFWYRQDPGLGLRLIYFSYDVKMKEKGDIPEGYSVSREKKERFSLILESASTNQTSMYLCASSPVNTEAFFGQGTRLTVV.

This chain uses TRBV7-8 with TRBJ1-4; 10 bases map to TRBD1. The CDR3 totals 16 residues. V lost 1 base, J lost 2 bases, and 1 base stayed unmatched. The germline V gene has CDR1 SGHVS and CDR2 FQNEAQ. The CDR3 region is CASSLGGQGTNEKLFF. The CDR3 nucleotides read TGTGCCAGCAGCTTAGGGGGACAGGGGACTAATGAAAAACTGTTTTTT. The whole variable domain, filled in from reference TRBV7-8 and TRBJ1-4, reads GAGVSQSPRYKVAKRGQDVALRCDPISGHVSLFWYQQALGQGPEFLTYFQNEAQLDKSGLPSDRFFAERPEGSVSTLKIQRTQQEDSAVYLCASSLGGQGTNEKLFFGSGTQLSVL.

V and J are TRBV25-1 and TRBJ2-5, with D possibly TRBD1 on 6 matching bases. The germline CDR1 and CDR2 sequences are MGHDK and SYGVNS. V lost 4 bases, J lost 5 bases, and 17 bases lay in between. The CDR3 sequence is 15 residues long. CDR3 DNA sequence: TGTGCCAGCAGTGCGTCAGGGGAGCTGGCGGAGACCCAGTACTTC. The encoded protein is CASSASGELAETQYF. The full variable domain, rest sourced from reference TRBV25-1 and TRBJ2-5, is EADIYQTPRYLVIGTGKKITLECSQTMGHDKMYWYQQDPGMELHLIHYSYGVNSTEKGDLSSESTVSRIRTEHFPLTLESARPSHTSQYLCASSASGELAETQYFGPGTRLLVL.

The CDR3 DNA follows: TGTGCCAGCAGCTCTTTTCTAGCGGAGTTCGCGAACACCGGGGAGCTGTTTTTT. Translation: CASSSFLAEFANTGELFF. The chain joins TRBV5-4 to TRBJ2-2, with 7 positions matching TRBD2. The V gene's germline CDR1 is SGHNT and CDR2 YYREEE (reference sequence). After removal of 3 bases from V and 0 bases from J, the junction contained 11 bases not matched to a gene. This CDR3 is 18 amino acids long.

The V call is TRBV5-1, the J call TRBJ1-1; 9 bases map to TRBD1. The CDR3 covers 16 residues. The trim removed 5 bases at V and 2 bases at J, leaving 10 bases unmatched. Per germline, CDR1 SGHRS and CDR2 YFSETQ. This CDR3 reads CASSYLGQGLNTEAFF. In DNA, the CDR3 is TGCGCCAGCAGTTATCTCGGACAGGGGCTCAACACTGAAGCTTTCTTT.

This clone was seen just once. This chain uses TRBV5-5 with TRBJ1-2, with 10 bases identical to TRBD1. Germline values: CDR1 SGHKS, CDR2 YYEKEE (reference sequence). The CDR3 runs 15 residues. The ends lost 1 base at V and 7 bases at J; junction bases unmatched: 7. CDR3 sequence reads: CASSLTATGGSGYTF. The CDR3 DNA is TGTGCCAGCAGCTTGACCGCGACAGGGGGCAGTGGCTACACCTTC.

The chain is built from TRBV5-4 and TRBJ1-3; D remains ambiguous. This CDR3 comprises 14 residues. Trimming stripped 1 base from V and 0 bases from J, with 5 bases between. Germline CDR1 SGHNT, CDR2 YYREEE (reference sequence). The CDR3 sequence: CASSLQSSGNTIYF. The CDR3 coding sequence is TGTGCCAGCAGCTTGCAGTCCTCTGGAAACACCATATATTTT.

The chain uses TRBV11-1 and TRBJ2-1; perhaps TRBD1 as D (5 bases). V was trimmed by 3 bases and J by 8 bases, leaving 8 bases between them. Germline V gene lookup returns CDR1 SGHAT and CDR2 FQDESV (reference sequence). The CDR3 loop spans 12 amino acids. CDR3 DNA: TGTGCCAGCAGCTTTTGGGGCTATGAGCAGTTCTTC. Encoded protein: CASSFWGYEQFF.

This clone was seen a few times. The chain has TRBV18 and TRBJ2-5; 7 bases match TRBD1. The V gene's germline CDR1 is KGHSH and CDR2 LQKENI. This CDR3 spans 15 amino acids. The V gene end was trimmed by 2 bases and the J gene end by 1 base; junction bases not matched to a gene: 4. Here the CDR3 DNA reads TGTGCCAGCTCACCAAAGAGGACAGGCCAAGAGACCCAGTACTTC. Translation gives CASSPKRTGQETQYF.

The chain uses TRBV7-9 and TRBJ2-7, with TRBD1 as a possible D gene (5 bases). Germline CDR1 reads SEHNR; CDR2 reads FQNEAQ (reference sequence). This CDR3 spans 15 amino acids. V lost 1 base to trimming and J lost 2 bases, with 12 bases between them. Here the CDR3 reads CASSLGLDTPYEQYF. CDR3 nucleotide sequence: TGTGCCAGCAGCTTAGGCTTGGACACCCCCTACGAGCAGTACTTC. Based on the CDR3 plus reference TRBV7-9 and TRBJ2-7, the full variable domain is DTGVSQNPRHKITKRGQNVTFRCDPISEHNRLYWYRQTLGQGPEFLTYFQNEAQLEKSRLLSDRFSAERPKGSFSTLEIQRTEQGDSAMYLCASSLGLDTPYEQYFGPGTRLTVT.

The chain combines TRBV11-2 with TRBJ2-1; TRBD2 aligns across 11 bases. With 5 bases clipped from V and 2 bases from J, the junction kept 5 bases outside the gene matches. Germline V gene sequence: CDR1 SGHAT, CDR2 FQNNGV. The CDR3 covers 16 residues. DNA of the CDR3: TGTGCCAGCAGCCTGGGGACTAGCGGTACCTACAATGAGCAGTTCTTC. Protein product: CASSLGTSGTYNEQFF.

The chain combines TRBV7-8 with TRBJ2-7, with a weak D call TRBD1 (5 bases). CDR1 is SGHVS and CDR2 is FQNEAQ in the germline V gene. With 5 bases removed from V and 3 bases from J, the gap between germline ends came to 14 bases. The CDR3 is made up of 14 amino acids. The chain's CDR3 is CASSQTGTSYEQYF. CDR3 DNA: TGTGCCAGCAGCCAAACAGGAACCAGCTACGAGCAGTACTTC.

The CDR3 DNA sequence: TGTGCCAGCAGGAGGGATCGGATTGGGACAGATACGCAGTATTTT. Protein product: CASRRDRIGTDTQYF. The V gene is TRBV2, the J gene TRBJ2-3, with D possibly matching TRBD2 (5 bases). Germline values: CDR1 SNHLY, CDR2 FYNNEI. This CDR3 contains 15 residues. The V and J ends lost 6 bases and 3 bases respectively, with 16 bases between them.

This clone appeared a few times. The chain couples TRBV7-9 to TRBJ1-3; D call uncertain. Germline-derived CDR1 and CDR2 are SEHNR and FQNEAQ (reference sequence). The V end lost 1 base, the J end lost 0 bases, and 7 bases lay between the germline ends. This CDR3 region has 15 residues. CDR3: CASSLDRSSGNTIYF. CDR3 sequence (DNA): TGTGCCAGCAGCTTAGACCGCAGCTCTGGAAACACCATATATTTT.

The gene calls are TRBV11-3 and TRBJ2-5, with TRBD2 matching over 11 bases. Germline values: CDR1 SGHNT, CDR2 YENEEA. The CDR3 totals 16 residues. Trimming at V came to 5 bases and at J to 3 bases, leaving 8 bases not matched to a gene. CDR3 nucleotides: TGTGCCAGCAGCAGGACTAGCGGGTATCAAAAAGAGACCCAGTACTTC. Its translation: CASSRTSGYQKETQYF.

The rearrangement links TRBV6-4 to TRBJ1-5; 7 nucleotides align to TRBD1. V was clipped by 11 bases and J by 6 bases; unmatched bases: 7. CDR3 length: 12 residues. Germline CDR1 is MRHNA and CDR2 is SNTAGT. The CDR3 nucleotides read TGTGCCGGAGGACAGGAACGTCAGCCCCAGCATTTT. This gives the protein CAGGQERQPQHF.

The chain links TRBV5-1 to TRBJ1-4; D gene unclear. V was cut by 2 bases and J by 6 bases, with 14 bases left in between. Germline loops: CDR1 SGHRS, CDR2 YFSETQ. CDR3 length: 15 amino acids. This CDR3 is CASSLEGQAYEKLFF. The CDR3 nucleotides are TGCGCCAGCAGCTTAGAAGGCCAGGCTTATGAAAAACTGTTTTTT.

V is TRBV5-4 and J is TRBJ1-1; a possible D gene is TRBD1 (6 bases). V lost 6 bases, J lost 1 base, and 16 bases lay in between. The germline V gene encodes CDR1 SGHNT and CDR2 YYREEE (reference sequence). The CDR3 runs to 15 residues. CDR3 residues: CASKSTGWENTEAFF. The CDR3, as DNA: TGTGCCAGCAAATCAACAGGGTGGGAGAACACTGAAGCTTTCTTT.

This chain links TRBV30 with TRBJ2-5; TRBD1 agrees at 7 bases. Germline trimming cut 5 bases from V and 1 base from J; bases unmatched to any gene: 10. CDR3 size: 15 residues. CDR1 GTSNPN and CDR2 SVGIG come from the germline V gene (reference sequence). The CDR3 loop is CAWGSTGAIQETQYF. In DNA, the CDR3 is TGTGCCTGGGGTAGCACAGGGGCCATCCAAGAGACCCAGTACTTC.